The T cell receptor beta chain under discussion was sequenced for a study of blood T cells in healthy people across ages. Next came a second PCR, run for 7 to 11 cycles, which used a sample-barcoded 5' primer along with a J-beta primer mix. Each cDNA was tagged by a template-switch adaptor containing 12 random nucleotides. TCRdb redid the calling of the 5' RACE reads with MiXCR, one entry per CDR3 protein. The repertoire holds approximately 880,000 distinct CDR3 sequences, with approximately 49% as singletons. The origin of this receptor is a man aged 25-45 years in good health. The specimen sequenced was blood.

As DNA, the CDR3 is TGTGCCAGCAGAACGGACCGTGGAGGGGAAAAACTGTTTTTT. This encodes CASRTDRGGEKLFF. The V call is TRBV12-3 or TRBV12-4, the J call TRBJ1-4; D unresolved. The CDR3 totals 14 residues. V lost 6 bases and J 8 bases, leaving 16 bases between the germline ends.